This paragraph reports one T cell receptor (beta chain). These data originate in a study of patients and donors after allogeneic stem cell transplantation. TCRdb used MiXCR to reprocess the RT-PCR reads, holding one entry per CDR3 protein. The repertoire consists of 150,000 to 250,000 distinct CDR3 sequences, with roughly two fifths occurring once and the leading ten covering 33%. Germline CDR1 reads PRHDT; CDR2 reads FYEKMQ (reference sequence). The CDR3 loop spans 14 amino acids. The ends were cut back, 6 bases at V and 9 bases at J, with 15 bases in the middle. Sequenced material: blood, either unsorted or a sorted T cell fraction (not recorded which). The TCR comes from a human donor who was either an allogeneic HSCT recipient or a stem cell or donor lymphocyte infusion donor (not recorded which). It is not recorded whose cells these are; they may come from a transplant donor. This chain links TRBV13 with TRBJ1-6; perhaps TRBD1 as D (6 bases). The CDR3 is CASSPDRNGSPLHF. The CDR3 DNA reads TGTGCCAGCAGTCCGGACAGAAACGGTTCACCCCTCCACTTT.